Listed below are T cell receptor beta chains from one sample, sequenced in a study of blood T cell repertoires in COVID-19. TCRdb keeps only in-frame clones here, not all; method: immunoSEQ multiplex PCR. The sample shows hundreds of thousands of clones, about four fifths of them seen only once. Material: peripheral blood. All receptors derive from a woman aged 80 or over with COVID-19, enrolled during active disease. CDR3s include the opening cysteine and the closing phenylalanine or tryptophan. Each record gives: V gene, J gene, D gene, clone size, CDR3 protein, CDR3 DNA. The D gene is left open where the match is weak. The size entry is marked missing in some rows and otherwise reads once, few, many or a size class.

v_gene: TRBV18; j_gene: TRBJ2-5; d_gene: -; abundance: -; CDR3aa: CASSPGLGETQYF; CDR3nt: TGTGCCAGCTCACCGGGACTTGGGGAGACCCAGTACTTC
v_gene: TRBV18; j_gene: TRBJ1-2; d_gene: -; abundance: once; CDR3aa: CASSADSYYGYTF; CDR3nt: TGTGCCAGCTCGGCGGACAGCTACTATGGCTACACCTTC
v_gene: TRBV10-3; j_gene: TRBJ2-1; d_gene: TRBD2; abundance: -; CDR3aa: CAISGGGYNEQFF; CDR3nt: TGTGCCATCAGTGGGGGGGGCTACAATGAGCAGTTCTTC
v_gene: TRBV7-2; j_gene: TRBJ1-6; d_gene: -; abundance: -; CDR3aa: CASSYRQTRNSPLHF; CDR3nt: TGTGCCAGCAGCTACCGACAGACCCGTAATTCACCCCTCCACTTT
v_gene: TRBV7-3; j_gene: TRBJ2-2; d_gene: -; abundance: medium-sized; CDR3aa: CASSLISAGELFF; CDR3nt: TGTGCCAGCAGCTTAATTTCAGCCGGGGAGCTGTTTTTT
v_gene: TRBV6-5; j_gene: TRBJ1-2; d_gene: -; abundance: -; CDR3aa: CASIPGWEARYGYTF; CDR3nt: TGTGCCAGCATCCCAGGGTGGGAGGCCAGGTATGGCTACACCTTC
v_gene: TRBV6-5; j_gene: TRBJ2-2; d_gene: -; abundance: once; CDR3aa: CASRTRGYTGELFF; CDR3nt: TGTGCCAGCAGGACCCGGGGGTACACCGGGGAGCTGTTTTTT
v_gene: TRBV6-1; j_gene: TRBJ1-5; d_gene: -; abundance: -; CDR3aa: CASSGTRQDDSNQPQHF; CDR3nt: TGTGCCAGCAGTGGGACGCGACAGGACGATAGCAATCAGCCCCAGCATTTT
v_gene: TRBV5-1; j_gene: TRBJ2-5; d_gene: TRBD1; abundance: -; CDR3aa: CASSSPSGTVKETQYF; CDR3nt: TGCGCCAGCAGCTCCCCCTCCGGGACAGTCAAAGAGACCCAGTACTTC
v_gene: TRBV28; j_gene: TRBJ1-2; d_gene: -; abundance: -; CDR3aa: CASSLIVGEEGYTF; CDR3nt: TGTGCCAGCAGTTTAATCGTGGGGGAGGAGGGTTACACCTTC
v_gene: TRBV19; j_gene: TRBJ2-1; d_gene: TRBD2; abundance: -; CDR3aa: CASSTPGLGNYNEQFF; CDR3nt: TGTGCCAGTAGTACACCGGGACTAGGGAATTACAATGAGCAGTTCTTC
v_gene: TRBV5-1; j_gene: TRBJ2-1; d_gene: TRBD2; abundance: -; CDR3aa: CASGRGGTYNEQFF; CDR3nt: TGCGCCAGCGGGCGGGGGGGAACCTACAATGAGCAGTTCTTC
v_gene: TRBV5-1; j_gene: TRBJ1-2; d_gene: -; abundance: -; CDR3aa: CASSLVGGDYGYTF; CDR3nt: TGCGCCAGCAGCTTGGTAGGCGGGGACTATGGCTACACCTTC
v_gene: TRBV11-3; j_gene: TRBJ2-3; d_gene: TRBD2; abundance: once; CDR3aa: CASSLGTSGEADTQYF; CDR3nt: TGTGCCAGCAGCTTAGGGACTAGCGGGGAGGCAGATACGCAGTATTTT
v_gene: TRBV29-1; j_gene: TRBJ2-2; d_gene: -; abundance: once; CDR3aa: CSVDTGNTGELFF; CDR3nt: TGCAGCGTTGATACAGGGAACACCGGGGAGCTGTTTTTT
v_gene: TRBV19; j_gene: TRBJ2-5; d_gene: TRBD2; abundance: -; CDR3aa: CASSIVAGEETQYF; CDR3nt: TGTGCCAGTAGTATTGTAGCGGGGGAAGAGACCCAGTACTTC
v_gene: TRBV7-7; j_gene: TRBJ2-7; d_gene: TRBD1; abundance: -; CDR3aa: CASSLAWDSNEQYF; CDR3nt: TGTGCTAGCAGCTTAGCGTGGGACAGCAACGAGCAGTACTTC
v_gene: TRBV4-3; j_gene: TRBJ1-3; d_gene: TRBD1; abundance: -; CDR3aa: CASSPDPLTGTLGNTIYF; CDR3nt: TGCGCCAGCAGCCCCGACCCGTTGACAGGGACGTTAGGAAACACCATATATTTT
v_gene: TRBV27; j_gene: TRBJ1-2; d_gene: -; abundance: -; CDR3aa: CASSVKPGWDYGYTF; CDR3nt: TGTGCCAGCAGCGTCAAACCGGGATGGGATTATGGCTACACCTTC
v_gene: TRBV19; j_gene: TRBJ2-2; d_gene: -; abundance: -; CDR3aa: CAGRVGTLTGELFF; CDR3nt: TGTGCCGGTCGAGTCGGGACTCTAACCGGGGAGCTGTTTTTT
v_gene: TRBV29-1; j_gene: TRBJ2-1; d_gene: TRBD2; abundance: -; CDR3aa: CSVDPGLAGSLSLGNEQFF; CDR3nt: TGCAGCGTTGACCCGGGACTAGCGGGATCCCTTTCGTTGGGGAATGAGCAGTTCTTC
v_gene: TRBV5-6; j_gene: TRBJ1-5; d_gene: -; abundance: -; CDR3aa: CASSPLGEQPQHF; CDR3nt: TGTGCCAGCAGCCCGTTGGGCGAGCAGCCCCAGCATTTT
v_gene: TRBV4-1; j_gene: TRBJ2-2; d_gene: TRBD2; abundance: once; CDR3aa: CASSQLSGRVPRELFF; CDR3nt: TGCGCCAGCAGCCAACTTAGCGGGAGAGTCCCCAGGGAGCTGTTTTTT
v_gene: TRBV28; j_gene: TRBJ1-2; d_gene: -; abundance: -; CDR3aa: CASGSGTYGYTF; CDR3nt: TGTGCCAGCGGGTCGGGAACCTATGGCTACACCTTC
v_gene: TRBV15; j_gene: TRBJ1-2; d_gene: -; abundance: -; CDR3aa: CATSRAHSGYTF; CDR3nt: TGTGCCACCAGCAGAGCCCACAGCGGCTACACCTTC
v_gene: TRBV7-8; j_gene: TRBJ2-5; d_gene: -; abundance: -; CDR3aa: CASSFSSGTSLQETQYF; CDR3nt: TGTGCCAGCAGCTTTAGTTCCGGAACTAGTCTCCAAGAGACCCAGTACTTC
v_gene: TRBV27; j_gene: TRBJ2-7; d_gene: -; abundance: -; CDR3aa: CASSYRATYEQYF; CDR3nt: TGTGCCAGCAGCTACAGGGCAACCTACGAGCAGTACTTC
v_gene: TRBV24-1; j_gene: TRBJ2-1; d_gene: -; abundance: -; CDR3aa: CATKLGGRGVQFF; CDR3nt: TGTGCCACCAAATTGGGGGGGCGGGGTGTGCAGTTCTTC
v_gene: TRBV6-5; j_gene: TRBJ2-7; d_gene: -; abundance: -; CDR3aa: CASGSLRNEQYF; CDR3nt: TGTGCCAGCGGGAGCCTAAGGAACGAGCAGTACTTC
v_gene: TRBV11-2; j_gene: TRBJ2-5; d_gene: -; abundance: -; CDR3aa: CASSLYGGVQETQYF; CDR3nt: TGTGCCAGCAGCTTATACGGGGGAGTCCAAGAGACCCAGTACTTC
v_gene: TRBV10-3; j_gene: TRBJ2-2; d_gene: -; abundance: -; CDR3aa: CAISESTLAGPGELFF; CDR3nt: TGTGCCATCAGTGAGTCGACCCTTGCAGGGCCCGGGGAGCTGTTTTTT
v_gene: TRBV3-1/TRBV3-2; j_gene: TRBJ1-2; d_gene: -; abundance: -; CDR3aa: CASSQDTGTGYTF; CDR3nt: TGTGCCAGCAGCCAAGACACAGGGACCGGCTACACCTTC
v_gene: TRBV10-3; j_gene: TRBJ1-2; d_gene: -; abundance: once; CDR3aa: CAISDRVPDSGYTF; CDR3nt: TGTGCCATCAGTGACAGGGTGCCTGATTCTGGCTACACCTTC
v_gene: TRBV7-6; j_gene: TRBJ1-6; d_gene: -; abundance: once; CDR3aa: CASSLATAYNSPLHF; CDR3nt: TGTGCCAGCAGCCTAGCGACTGCTTATAATTCACCCCTCCACTTT
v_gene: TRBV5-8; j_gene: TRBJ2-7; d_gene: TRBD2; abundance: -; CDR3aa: CASSGLLAGYPYEQYF; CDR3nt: TGTGCCAGCAGCGGGTTACTAGCGGGCTATCCCTACGAGCAGTACTTC
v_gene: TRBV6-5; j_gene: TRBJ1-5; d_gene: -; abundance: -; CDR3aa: CASRRVNTNQPQHF; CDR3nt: TGTGCCAGCAGGAGGGTAAACACCAATCAGCCCCAGCATTTT
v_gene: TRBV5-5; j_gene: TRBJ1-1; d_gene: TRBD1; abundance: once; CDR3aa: CASSLAGNLGQTNTEAFF; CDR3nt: TGTGCCAGCAGCTTGGCCGGAAATTTGGGACAGACGAACACTGAAGCTTTCTTT
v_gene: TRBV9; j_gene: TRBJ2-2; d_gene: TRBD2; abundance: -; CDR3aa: CASSTRLAGVGGELFF; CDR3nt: TGTGCCAGCAGCACAAGACTAGCGGGAGTGGGCGGGGAGCTGTTTTTT
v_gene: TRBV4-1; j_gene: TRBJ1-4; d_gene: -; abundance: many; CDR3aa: CASSPYSFNEKLFF; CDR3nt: TGCGCCAGCAGCCCGTACAGTTTCAATGAAAAACTGTTTTTT
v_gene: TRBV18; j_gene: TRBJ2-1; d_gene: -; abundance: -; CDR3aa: CASSPPSGPIVQFF; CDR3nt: TGTGCCAGCTCACCACCAAGCGGCCCAATAGTGCAGTTCTTC
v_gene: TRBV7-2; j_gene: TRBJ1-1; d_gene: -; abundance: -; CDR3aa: CASSPRSTEAFF; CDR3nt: TGTGCCAGCAGCCCCCGTAGTACTGAAGCTTTCTTT
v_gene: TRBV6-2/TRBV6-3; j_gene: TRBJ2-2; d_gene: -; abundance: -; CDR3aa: CASSYFRGTGELFF; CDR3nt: TGTGCCAGCAGTTACTTCAGGGGTACCGGGGAGCTGTTTTTT
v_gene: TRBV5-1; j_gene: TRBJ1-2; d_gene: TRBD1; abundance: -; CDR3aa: CASSLAGQVWDGYTF; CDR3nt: TGCGCCAGCAGCTTGGCGGGACAGGTATGGGATGGCTACACCTTC
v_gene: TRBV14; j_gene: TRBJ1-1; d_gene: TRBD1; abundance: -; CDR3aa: CASSVRGQGANTEAFF; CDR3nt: TGTGCCAGCAGCGTACGAGGACAGGGGGCGAACACTGAAGCTTTCTTT
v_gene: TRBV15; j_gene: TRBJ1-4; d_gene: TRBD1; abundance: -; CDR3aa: CATSRDLAGGGEKLFF; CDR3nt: TGTGCCACCAGCAGAGATTTGGCAGGGGGCGGTGAAAAACTGTTTTTT
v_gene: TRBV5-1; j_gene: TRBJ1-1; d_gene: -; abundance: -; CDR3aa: CASSFGLTEAFF; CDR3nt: TGCGCCAGCAGCTTCGGACTCACTGAAGCTTTCTTT
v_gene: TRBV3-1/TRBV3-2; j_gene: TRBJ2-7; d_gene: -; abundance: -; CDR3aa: CASRGGLRGSYEQYF; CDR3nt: TGTGCCAGCAGGGGGGGGCTCCGGGGCTCCTACGAGCAGTACTTC
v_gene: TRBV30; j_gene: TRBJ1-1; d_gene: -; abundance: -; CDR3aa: CAWTRTGKNTEAFF; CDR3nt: TGTGCCTGGACTCGGACCGGGAAGAACACTGAAGCTTTCTTT
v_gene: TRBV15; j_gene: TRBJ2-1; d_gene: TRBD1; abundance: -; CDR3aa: CATSRERGQPYNEQFF; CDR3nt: TGTGCCACCAGCAGAGAGAGGGGACAGCCGTACAATGAGCAGTTCTTC
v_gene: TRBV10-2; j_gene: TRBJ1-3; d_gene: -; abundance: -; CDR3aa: CASSIQAAGNTIYF; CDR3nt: TGCGCCAGTTCCATACAGGCTGCTGGAAACACCATATATTTT
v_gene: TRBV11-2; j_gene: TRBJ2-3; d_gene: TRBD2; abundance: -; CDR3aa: CASSRTSGTDTQYF; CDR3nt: TGTGCCAGCAGCAGGACTAGCGGCACAGATACGCAGTATTTT
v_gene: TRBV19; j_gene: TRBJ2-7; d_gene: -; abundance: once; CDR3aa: CASRPRSSSYEQYF; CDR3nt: TGTGCCAGTCGCCCCCGTTCGAGCTCCTACGAGCAGTACTTC
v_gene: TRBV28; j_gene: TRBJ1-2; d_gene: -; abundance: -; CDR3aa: CASSLVAVLGYTF; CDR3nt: TGTGCCAGCAGTTTGGTGGCAGTCCTTGGCTACACCTTC
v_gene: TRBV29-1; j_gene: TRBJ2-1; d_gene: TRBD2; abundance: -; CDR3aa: CSVEDPGGSVSYNEQFF; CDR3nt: TGCAGCGTTGAAGACCCAGGCGGGAGCGTCTCCTACAATGAGCAGTTCTTC
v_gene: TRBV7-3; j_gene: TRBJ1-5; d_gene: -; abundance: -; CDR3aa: CASSLNPDQPQHF; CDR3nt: TGTGCCAGCAGCTTAAATCCCGATCAGCCCCAGCATTTT